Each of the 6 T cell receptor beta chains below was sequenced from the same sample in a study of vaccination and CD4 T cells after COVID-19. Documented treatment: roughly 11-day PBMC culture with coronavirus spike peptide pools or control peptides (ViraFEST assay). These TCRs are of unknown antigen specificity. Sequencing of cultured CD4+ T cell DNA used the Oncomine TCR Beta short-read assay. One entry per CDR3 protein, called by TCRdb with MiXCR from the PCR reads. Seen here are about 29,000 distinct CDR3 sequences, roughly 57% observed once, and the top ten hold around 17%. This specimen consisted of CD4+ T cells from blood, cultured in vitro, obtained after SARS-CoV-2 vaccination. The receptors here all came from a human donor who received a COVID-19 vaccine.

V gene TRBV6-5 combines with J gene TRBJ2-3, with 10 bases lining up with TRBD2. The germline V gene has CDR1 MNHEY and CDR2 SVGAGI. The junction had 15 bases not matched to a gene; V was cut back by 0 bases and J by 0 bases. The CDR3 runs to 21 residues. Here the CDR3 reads CASSYSLGLAGALSSTDTQYF. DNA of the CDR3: TGTGCCAGCAGTTACTCCCTTGGGCTAGCGGGGGCCTTGAGTAGCACAGATACGCAGTATTTT.

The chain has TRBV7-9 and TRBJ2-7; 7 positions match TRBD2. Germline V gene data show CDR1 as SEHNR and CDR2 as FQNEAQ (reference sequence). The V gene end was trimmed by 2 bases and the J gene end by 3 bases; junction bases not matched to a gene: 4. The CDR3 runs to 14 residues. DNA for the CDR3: TGTGCCAGCAGCTTATTACGGGGGGACTACGAGCAGTACTTC. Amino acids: CASSLLRGDYEQYF.

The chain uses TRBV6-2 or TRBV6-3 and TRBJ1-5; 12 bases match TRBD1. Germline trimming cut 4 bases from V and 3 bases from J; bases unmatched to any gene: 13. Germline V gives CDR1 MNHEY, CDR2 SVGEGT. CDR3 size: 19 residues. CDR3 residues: CASSFDRDRGRPSNQPQHF. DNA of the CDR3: TGTGCCAGCAGTTTCGACCGGGACAGGGGGCGGCCCTCCAATCAGCCCCAGCATTTT.

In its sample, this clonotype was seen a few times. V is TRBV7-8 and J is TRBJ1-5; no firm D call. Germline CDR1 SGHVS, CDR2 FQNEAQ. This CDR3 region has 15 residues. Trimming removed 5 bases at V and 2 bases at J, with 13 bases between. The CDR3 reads CASSPGPDRNQPQHF. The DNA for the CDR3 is TGTGCCAGCAGCCCTGGACCGGACCGCAATCAGCCCCAGCATTTT. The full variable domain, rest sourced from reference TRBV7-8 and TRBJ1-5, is GAGVSQSPRYKVAKRGQDVALRCDPISGHVSLFWYQQALGQGPEFLTYFQNEAQLDKSGLPSDRFFAERPEGSVSTLKIQRTQQEDSAVYLCASSPGPDRNQPQHFGDGTRLSIL.

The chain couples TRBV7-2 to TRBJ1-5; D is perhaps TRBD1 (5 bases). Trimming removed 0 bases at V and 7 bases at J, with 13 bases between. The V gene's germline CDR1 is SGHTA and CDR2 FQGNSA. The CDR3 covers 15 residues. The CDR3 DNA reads TGTGCCAGCAGCTTAGCCGGGGCAGGCGGGCAGCCCCAGCATTTT. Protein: CASSLAGAGGQPQHF.

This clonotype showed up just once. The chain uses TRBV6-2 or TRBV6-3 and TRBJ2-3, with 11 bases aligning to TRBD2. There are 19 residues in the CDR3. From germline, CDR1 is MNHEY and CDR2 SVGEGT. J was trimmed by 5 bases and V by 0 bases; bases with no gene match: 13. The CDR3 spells CASSYSVSGGAGFGDTQYF. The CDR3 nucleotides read TGTGCCAGCAGTTACTCGGTTAGCGGGGGGGCCGGGTTCGGAGATACGCAGTATTTT.